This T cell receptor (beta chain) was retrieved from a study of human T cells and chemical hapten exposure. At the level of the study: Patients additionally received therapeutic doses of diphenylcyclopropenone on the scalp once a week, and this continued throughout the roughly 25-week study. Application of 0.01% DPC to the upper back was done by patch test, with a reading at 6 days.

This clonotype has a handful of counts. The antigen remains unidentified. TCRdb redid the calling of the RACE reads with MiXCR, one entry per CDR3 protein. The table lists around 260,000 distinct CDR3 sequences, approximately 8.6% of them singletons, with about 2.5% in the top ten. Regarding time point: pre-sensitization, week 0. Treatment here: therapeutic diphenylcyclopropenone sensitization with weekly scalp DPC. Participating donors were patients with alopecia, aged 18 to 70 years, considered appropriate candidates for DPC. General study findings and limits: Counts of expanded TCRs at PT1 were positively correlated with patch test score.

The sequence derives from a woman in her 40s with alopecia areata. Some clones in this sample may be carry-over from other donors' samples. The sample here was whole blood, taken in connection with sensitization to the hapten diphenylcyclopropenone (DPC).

Here the CDR3 reads CASSLDSSSYEQYF. CDR3 in DNA: TGTGCCAGCAGTTTAGACAGTTCCTCCTACGAGCAGTACTTC. This rearrangement joins TRBV12-3 or TRBV12-4 to TRBJ2-7; D is uncertain. Deletions cut 1 base from V and 0 bases from J, with 7 bases between. This CDR3 is built from 14 residues.